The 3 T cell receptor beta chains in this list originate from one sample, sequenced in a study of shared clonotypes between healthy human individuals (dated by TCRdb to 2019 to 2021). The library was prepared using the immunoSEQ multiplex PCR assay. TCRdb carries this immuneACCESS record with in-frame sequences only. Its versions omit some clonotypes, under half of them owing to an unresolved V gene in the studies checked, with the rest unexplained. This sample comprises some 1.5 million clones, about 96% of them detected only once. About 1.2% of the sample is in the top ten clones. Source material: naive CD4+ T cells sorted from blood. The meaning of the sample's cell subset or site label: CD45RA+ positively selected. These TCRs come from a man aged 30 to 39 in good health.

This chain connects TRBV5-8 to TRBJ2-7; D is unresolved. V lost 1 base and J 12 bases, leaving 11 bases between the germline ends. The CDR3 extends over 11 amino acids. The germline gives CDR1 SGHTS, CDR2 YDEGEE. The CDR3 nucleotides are TGTGCCAGCAGCTTGACCTCCGGGCGGTACTTC. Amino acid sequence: CASSLTSGRYF.

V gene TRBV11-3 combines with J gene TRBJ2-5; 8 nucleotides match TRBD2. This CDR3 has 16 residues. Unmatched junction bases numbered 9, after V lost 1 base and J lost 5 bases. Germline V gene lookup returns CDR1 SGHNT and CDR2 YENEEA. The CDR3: CASSLVSSGSVETQYF. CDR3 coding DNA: TGTGCCAGCAGCTTAGTGTCCAGCGGGAGTGTTGAGACCCAGTACTTC.

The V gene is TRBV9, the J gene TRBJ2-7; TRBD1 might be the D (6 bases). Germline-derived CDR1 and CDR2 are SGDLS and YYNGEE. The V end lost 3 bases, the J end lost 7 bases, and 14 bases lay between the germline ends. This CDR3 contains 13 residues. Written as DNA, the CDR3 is TGTGCCAGCAGCGCCCGAGTGGGGGCGGAGCAGTACTTC. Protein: CASSARVGAEQYF.